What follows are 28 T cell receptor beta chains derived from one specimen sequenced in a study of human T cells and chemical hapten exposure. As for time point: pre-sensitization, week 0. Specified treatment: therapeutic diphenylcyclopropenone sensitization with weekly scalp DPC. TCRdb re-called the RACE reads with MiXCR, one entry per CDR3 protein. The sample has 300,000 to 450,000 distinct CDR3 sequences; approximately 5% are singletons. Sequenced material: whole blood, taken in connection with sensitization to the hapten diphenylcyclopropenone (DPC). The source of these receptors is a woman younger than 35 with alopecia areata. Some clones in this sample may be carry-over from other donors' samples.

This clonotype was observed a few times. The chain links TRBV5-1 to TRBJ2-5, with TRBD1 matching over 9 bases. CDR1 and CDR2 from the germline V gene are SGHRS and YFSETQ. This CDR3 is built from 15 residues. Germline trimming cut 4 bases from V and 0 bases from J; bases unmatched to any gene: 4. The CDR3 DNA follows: TGCGCCAGCAGCACGGGACAGGGCTACCAAGAGACCCAGTACTTC. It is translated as CASSTGQGYQETQYF.

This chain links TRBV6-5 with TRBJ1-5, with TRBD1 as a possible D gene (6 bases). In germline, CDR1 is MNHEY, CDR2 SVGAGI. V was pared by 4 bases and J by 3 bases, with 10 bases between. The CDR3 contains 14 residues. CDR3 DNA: TGTGCCAGCAGTTTCCAGGGGATCAATCAGCCCCAGCATTTT. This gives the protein CASSFQGINQPQHF.

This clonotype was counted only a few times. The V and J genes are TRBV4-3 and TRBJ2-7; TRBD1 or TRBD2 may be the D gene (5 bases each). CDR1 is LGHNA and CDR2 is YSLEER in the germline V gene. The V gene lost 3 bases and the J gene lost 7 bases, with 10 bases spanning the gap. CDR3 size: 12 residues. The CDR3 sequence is CASSQGEGEQYF. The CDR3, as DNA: TGCGCCAGCAGCCAGGGAGAGGGGGAGCAGTACTTC.

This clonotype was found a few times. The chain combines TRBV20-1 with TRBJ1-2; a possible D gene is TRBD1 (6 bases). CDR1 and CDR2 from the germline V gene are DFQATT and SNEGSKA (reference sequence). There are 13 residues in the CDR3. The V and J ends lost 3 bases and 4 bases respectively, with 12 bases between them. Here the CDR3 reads CSARPGEVYGYTF. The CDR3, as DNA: TGCAGTGCTAGGCCAGGGGAGGTCTATGGCTACACCTTC.

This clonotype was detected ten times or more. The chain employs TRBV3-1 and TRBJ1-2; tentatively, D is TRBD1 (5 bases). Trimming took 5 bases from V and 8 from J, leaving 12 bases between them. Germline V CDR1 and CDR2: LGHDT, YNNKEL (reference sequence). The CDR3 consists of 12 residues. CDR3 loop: CASSSGNSGYTF. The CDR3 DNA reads TGTGCCAGCAGCTCAGGGAATTCGGGCTACACCTTC.

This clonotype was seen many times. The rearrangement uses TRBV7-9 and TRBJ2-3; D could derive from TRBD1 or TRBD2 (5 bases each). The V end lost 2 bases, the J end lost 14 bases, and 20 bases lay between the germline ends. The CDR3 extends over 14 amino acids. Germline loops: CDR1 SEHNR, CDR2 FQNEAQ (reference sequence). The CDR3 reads CASSLHETGAGWYF. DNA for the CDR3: TGTGCCAGCAGCTTACACGAGACCGGGGCCGGATGGTATTTT.

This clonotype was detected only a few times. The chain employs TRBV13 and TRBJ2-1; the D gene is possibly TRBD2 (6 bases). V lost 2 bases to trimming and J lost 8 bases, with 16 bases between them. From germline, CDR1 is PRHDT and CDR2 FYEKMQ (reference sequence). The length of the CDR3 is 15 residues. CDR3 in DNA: TGTGCCAGCAGCTTACCTCTGCGGGGTACGGATGAGCAGTTCTTC. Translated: CASSLPLRGTDEQFF.

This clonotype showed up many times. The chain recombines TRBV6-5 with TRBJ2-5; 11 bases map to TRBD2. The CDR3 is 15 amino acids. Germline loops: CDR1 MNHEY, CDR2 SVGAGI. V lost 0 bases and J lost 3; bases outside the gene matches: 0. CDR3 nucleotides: TGTGCCAGCAGTTACTCGACTAGCGGGGAAGAGACCCAGTACTTC. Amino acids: CASSYSTSGEETQYF.

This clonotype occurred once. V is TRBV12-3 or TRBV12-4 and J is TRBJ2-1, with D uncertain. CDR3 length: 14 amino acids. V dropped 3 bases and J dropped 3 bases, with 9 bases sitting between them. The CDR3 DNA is TGTGCCAGCAGTTTCATGGCAGTCTACAATGAGCAGTTCTTC. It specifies CASSFMAVYNEQFF.

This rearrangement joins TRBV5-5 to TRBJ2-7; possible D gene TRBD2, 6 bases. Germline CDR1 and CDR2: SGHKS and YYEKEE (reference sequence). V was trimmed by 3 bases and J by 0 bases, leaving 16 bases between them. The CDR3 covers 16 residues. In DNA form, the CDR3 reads TGTGCCAGCAGCTCGTCCTGGAGGGCAGACTCCTACGAGCAGTACTTC. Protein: CASSSSWRADSYEQYF.

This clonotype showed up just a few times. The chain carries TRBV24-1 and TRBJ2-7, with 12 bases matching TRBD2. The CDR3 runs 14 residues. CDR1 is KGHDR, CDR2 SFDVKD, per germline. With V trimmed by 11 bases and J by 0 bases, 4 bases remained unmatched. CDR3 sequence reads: CARRLAGASYEQYF. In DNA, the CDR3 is TGTGCCAGAAGACTAGCGGGGGCCTCCTACGAGCAGTACTTC.

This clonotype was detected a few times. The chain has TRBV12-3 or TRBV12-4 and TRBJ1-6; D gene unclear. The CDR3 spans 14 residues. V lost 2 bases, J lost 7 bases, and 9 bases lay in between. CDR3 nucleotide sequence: TGTGCCAGCAGTTTAAAGGGTGGGAATTCACCCCTCCACTTT. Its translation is CASSLKGGNSPLHF.

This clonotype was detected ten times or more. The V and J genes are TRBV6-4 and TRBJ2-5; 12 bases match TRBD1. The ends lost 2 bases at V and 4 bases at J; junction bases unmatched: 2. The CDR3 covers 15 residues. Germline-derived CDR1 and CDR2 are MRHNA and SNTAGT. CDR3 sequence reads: CASSDGTGGAETQYF. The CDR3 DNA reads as TGTGCCAGCAGTGACGGGACAGGGGGCGCAGAGACCCAGTACTTC.

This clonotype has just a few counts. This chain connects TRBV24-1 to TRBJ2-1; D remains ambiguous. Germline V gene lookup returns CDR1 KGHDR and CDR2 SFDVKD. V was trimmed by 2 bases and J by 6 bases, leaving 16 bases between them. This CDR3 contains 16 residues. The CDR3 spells CATSDSTLPPANEQFF. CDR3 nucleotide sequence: TGTGCCACCAGTGATTCCACTCTGCCTCCAGCCAATGAGCAGTTCTTC.

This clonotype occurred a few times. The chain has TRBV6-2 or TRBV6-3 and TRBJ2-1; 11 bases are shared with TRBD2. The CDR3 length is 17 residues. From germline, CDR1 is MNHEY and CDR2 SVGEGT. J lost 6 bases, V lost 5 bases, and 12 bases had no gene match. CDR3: CASSLTDLAGGPNEQFF. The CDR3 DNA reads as TGTGCCAGCAGTCTTACCGACCTAGCGGGAGGCCCCAATGAGCAGTTCTTC.

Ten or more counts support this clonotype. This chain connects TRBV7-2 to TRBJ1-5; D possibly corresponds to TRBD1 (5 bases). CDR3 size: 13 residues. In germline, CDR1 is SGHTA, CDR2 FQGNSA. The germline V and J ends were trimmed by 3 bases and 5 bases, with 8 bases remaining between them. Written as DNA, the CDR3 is TGTGCCAGCAGCTTTGGACACTATCAGCCCCAGCATTTT. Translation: CASSFGHYQPQHF.

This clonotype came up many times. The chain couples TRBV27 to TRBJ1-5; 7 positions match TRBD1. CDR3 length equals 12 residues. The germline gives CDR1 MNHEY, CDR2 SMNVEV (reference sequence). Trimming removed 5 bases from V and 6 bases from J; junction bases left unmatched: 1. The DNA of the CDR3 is TGTGCCAGCAGTAACAGGGGTCAGCCCCAGCATTTT. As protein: CASSNRGQPQHF.

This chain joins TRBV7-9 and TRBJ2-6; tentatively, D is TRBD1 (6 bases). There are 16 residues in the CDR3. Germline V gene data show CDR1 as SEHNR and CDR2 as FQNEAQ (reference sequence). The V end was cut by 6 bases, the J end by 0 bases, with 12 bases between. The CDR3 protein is CASRGASSSGANVLTF. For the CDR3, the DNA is TGTGCCAGCAGGGGGGCTTCAAGCTCTGGGGCCAACGTCCTGACTTTC.

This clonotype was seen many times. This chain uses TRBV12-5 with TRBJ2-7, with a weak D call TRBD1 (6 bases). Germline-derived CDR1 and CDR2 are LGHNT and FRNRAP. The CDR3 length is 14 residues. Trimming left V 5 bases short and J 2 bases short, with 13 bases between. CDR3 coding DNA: TGTGCTAGTGGTCCTCCCCAGGGGCCCTACGAGCAGTACTTC. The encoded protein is CASGPPQGPYEQYF.

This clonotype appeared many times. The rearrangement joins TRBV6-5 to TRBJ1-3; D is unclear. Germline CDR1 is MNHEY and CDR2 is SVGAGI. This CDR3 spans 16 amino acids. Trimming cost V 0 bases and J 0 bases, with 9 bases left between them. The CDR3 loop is CASSYSYTSSGNTIYF. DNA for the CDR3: TGTGCCAGCAGTTACTCGTACACCAGCTCTGGAAACACCATATATTTT.

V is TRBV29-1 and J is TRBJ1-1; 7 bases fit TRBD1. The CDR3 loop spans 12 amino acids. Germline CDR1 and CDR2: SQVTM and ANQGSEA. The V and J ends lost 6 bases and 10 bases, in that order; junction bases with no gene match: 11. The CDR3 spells CSVPPRQGPAFF. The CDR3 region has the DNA TGCAGCGTCCCCCCCCGACAGGGTCCAGCTTTCTTT.

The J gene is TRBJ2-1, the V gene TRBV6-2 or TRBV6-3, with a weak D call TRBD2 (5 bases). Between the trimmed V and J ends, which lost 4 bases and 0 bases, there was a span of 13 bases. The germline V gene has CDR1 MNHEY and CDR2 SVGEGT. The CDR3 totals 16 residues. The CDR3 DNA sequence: TGTGCCAGCAGTTCCCTGAGGAGCGGCTCCTACAATGAGCAGTTCTTC. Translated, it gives CASSSLRSGSYNEQFF.

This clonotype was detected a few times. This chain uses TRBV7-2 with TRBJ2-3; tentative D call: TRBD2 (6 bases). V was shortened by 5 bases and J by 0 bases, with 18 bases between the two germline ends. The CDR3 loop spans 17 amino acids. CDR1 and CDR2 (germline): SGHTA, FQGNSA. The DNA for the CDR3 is TGTGCCAGCAGCGCGCCGGTCGCGGGGATTAGCACAGATACGCAGTATTTT. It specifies CASSAPVAGISTDTQYF.

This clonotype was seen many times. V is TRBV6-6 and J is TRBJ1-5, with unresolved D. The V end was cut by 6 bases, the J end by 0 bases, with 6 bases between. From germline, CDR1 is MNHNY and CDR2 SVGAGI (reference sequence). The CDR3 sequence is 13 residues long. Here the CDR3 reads CASSRYSNQPQHF. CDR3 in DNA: TGTGCCAGCAGCAGATATAGCAATCAGCCCCAGCATTTT.

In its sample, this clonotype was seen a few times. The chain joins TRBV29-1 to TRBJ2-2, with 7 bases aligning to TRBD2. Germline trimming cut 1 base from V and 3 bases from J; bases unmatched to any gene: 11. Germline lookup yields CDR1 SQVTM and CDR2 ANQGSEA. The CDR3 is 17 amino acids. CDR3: CSVEVLQRRGDTGELFF. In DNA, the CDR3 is TGCAGCGTTGAAGTCCTTCAGAGACGGGGGGACACCGGGGAGCTGTTTTTT.

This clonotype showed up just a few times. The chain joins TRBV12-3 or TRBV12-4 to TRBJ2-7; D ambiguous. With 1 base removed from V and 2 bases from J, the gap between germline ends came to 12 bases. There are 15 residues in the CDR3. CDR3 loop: CASSLDRPSPYEQYF. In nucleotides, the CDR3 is TGTGCCAGCAGTTTAGACAGACCCTCGCCCTACGAGCAGTACTTC.

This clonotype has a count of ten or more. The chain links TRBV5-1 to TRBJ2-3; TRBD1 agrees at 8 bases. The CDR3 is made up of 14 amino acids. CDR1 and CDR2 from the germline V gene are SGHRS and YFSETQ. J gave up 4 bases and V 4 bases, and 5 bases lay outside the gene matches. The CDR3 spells CASSIGQGADTQYF. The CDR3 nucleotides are TGCGCCAGCAGCATCGGACAGGGCGCAGATACGCAGTATTTT.

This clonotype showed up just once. Written as DNA, the CDR3 is TGCAGTGTCCAGGGGATTGGGGAGACCCAGTACTTC. It is translated as CSVQGIGETQYF. V is TRBV20-1 and J is TRBJ2-5; possible D gene TRBD1, 6 bases. Germline CDR1 DFQATT, CDR2 SNEGSKA (reference sequence). This CDR3 contains 12 residues. Trimming took 7 bases from V and 5 from J, leaving 14 bases between them.